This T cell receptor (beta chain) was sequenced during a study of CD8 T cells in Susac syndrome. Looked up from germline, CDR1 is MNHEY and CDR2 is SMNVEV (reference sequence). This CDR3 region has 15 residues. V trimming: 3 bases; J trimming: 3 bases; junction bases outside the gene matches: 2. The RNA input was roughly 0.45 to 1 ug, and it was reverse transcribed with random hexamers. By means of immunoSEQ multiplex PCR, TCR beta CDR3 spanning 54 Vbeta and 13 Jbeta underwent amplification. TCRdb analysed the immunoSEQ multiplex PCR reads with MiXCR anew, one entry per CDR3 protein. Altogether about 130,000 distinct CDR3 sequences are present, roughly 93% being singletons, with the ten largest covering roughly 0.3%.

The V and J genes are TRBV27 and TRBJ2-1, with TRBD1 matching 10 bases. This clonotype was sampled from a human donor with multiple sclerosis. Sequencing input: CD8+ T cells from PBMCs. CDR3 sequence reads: CASSLGDRGYNEQFF. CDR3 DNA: TGTGCCAGCAGTTTGGGGGACAGGGGCTACAATGAGCAGTTCTTC.